These 30 T cell receptor beta chains were sequenced from one sample in a study of neoadjuvant anti-PD-1 for oral cavity cancer. Clones were sequenced by immunoSEQ multiplex PCR, and TCRdb holds only the in-frame ones, with some missing. The table shows 13,000 to 15,000 clones, with 65% to 70% occurring only once. The source material was PBMCs, sampled before nivolumab (anti-PD-1) treatment. These receptors all come from a person aged 35-79 years with oral cavity squamous cell carcinoma.

The chain combines TRBV5-5 with TRBJ1-5; a possible D gene is TRBD1 (5 bases). The CDR3 is 15 residues long. V was pared by 2 bases and J by 3 bases, with 12 bases between. Germline lookup yields CDR1 SGHKS and CDR2 YYEKEE (reference sequence). As DNA, the CDR3 is TGTGCCAGCAGCTTTGATTCAGGGAACAATCAGCCCCAGCATTTT. This sequence encodes CASSFDSGNNQPQHF. The entire variable domain, with the rest obtained from reference TRBV5-5 and TRBJ1-5, is as follows: DAGVTQSPTHLIKTRGQQVTLRCSPISGHKSVSWYQQVLGQGPQFIFQYYEKEERGRGNFPDRFSARQFPNYSSELNVNALLLGDSALYLCASSFDSGNNQPQHFGDGTRLSIL.

This clone was recorded only once. The V and J genes are TRBV9 and TRBJ2-2; TRBD2 agrees at 10 bases. Germline V lookup: CDR1 SGDLS, CDR2 YYNGEE. The V and J ends lost 3 bases and 5 bases, in that order; junction bases with no gene match: 10. CDR3 length equals 17 residues. The CDR3 loop is CASSGTKTSGFTGELFF. The CDR3, as DNA: TGTGCCAGCAGCGGGACTAAGACTAGCGGGTTTACCGGGGAGCTGTTTTTT.

This clone was picked up a small number of times. The chain has TRBV5-6 and TRBJ2-7, with 8 positions matching TRBD1. CDR3 size: 13 residues. V lost 6 bases, J lost 7 bases, and 9 bases stayed unmatched. Germline V gene sequence: CDR1 SGHDT, CDR2 YYEEEE. The CDR3 nucleotides read TGTGCCAGCAACCCTCAGGGGGCTTGGGAGCAGTACTTC. Translating gives CASNPQGAWEQYF.

The table lists this clone with a count of one. The V call is TRBV5-1, the J call TRBJ2-7, with TRBD2 as a possible D gene (5 bases). The CDR3 consists of 13 residues. V lost 3 bases, J lost 4 bases, and 11 bases lay in between. Germline V CDR1 and CDR2: SGHRS, YFSETQ. DNA of the CDR3: TGCGCCAGCAGCTCCCGGGAAAGATACGAGCAGTACTTC. Protein sequence: CASSSRERYEQYF.

This chain connects TRBV7-2 to TRBJ2-3; possibly TRBD2 for D (5 bases). V dropped 4 bases and J dropped 4 bases, with 21 bases sitting between them. Per the germline V gene, CDR1 is SGHTA and CDR2 is FQGNSA. This CDR3 is 17 amino acids long. CDR3 coding DNA: TGTGCCAGCAGCTCCCCTCGGGGAAAGGAGGATTCAGATACGCAGTATTTT. This codes for CASSSPRGKEDSDTQYF.

The V gene is TRBV18, the J gene TRBJ1-2; the match to TRBD1 covers 8 bases. This CDR3 has 13 residues. The germline CDR1 and CDR2 sequences are KGHSH and LQKENI. With 3 bases clipped from V and 4 bases from J, the junction kept 1 base outside the gene matches. The CDR3 nucleotides are TGTGCCAGCTCACCGGGACAGGCCTATGGCTACACCTTC. As protein: CASSPGQAYGYTF.

The chain joins TRBV4-1 to TRBJ1-1; 8 bases fit TRBD1. J was trimmed by 3 bases and V by 3 bases; bases with no gene match: 9. There are 16 residues in the CDR3. Germline loops: CDR1 MGHRA, CDR2 YSYEKL. CDR3 nucleotides: TGCGCCAGCAGCCACGCGGACAGGGCAAAGTACACTGAAGCTTTCTTT. This gives the protein CASSHADRAKYTEAFF.

The V call is TRBV13, the J call TRBJ2-1; possibly TRBD2 for D (6 bases). The CDR3 contains 12 residues. The germline CDR1 and CDR2 sequences are PRHDT and FYEKMQ (reference sequence). V lost 6 bases, J lost 12 bases, and 15 bases lay in between. CDR3 DNA sequence: TGTGCCAGCAGGCAGACTAGTAGGGGGCAGTTCTTC. Protein sequence: CASRQTSRGQFF.

This chain joins TRBV29-1 and TRBJ2-7; D unresolved. The germline V gene has CDR1 SQVTM and CDR2 ANQGSEA. CDR3 length: 11 amino acids. V was pared by 2 bases and J by 2 bases, with 4 bases between. CDR3 nucleotide sequence: TGCAGCGTTGAAAGTGCCTACGAGCAGTACTTC. Its protein is CSVESAYEQYF.

This clone came up once. The CDR3 loop is CASSLFINEKLFF. The CDR3 DNA follows: TGTGCCAGCAGTCTCTTCATAAATGAAAAACTGTTTTTT. This chain links TRBV28 with TRBJ1-4; D remains unclear. The germline V gene has CDR1 MDHEN and CDR2 SYDVKM. With 5 bases removed from V and 5 bases from J, the gap between germline ends came to 9 bases. This CDR3 region has 13 residues. The full variable domain, rest sourced from reference TRBV28 and TRBJ1-4, is DVKVTQSSRYLVKRTGEKVFLECVQDMDHENMFWYRQDPGLGLRLIYFSYDVKMKEKGDIPEGYSVSREKKERFSLILESASTNQTSMYLCASSLFINEKLFFGSGTQLSVL.

This clone has a handful of counts. This chain links TRBV5-1 with TRBJ1-5; D uncertain. Between the trimmed V and J ends, which lost 0 bases and 2 bases, there was a span of 9 bases. The CDR3 loop spans 15 amino acids. Germline V gene data show CDR1 as SGHRS and CDR2 as YFSETQ. The DNA of the CDR3 is TGCGCCAGCAGCTTGGGGGCTAGTGGCAATCAGCCCCAGCATTTT. Translated: CASSLGASGNQPQHF. The variable domain in full, completed from reference TRBV5-1 and TRBJ1-5, reads KAGVTQTPRYLIKTRGQQVTLSCSPISGHRSVSWYQQTPGQGLQFLFEYFSETQRNKGNFPGRFSGRQFSNSRSEMNVSTLELGDSALYLCASSLGASGNQPQHFGDGTRLSIL.

The rearrangement joins TRBV7-6 to TRBJ2-7; maybe TRBD2 (5 bases). The CDR3 extends over 15 amino acids. From germline, CDR1 is SGHVS and CDR2 FNYEAQ. The V end was cut by 4 bases, the J end by 3 bases, with 16 bases between. CDR3 sequence reads: CASSSVLDSVYEQYF. The CDR3, as DNA: TGTGCCAGCAGCTCCGTCCTGGATAGCGTCTACGAGCAGTACTTC.

The rearrangement uses TRBV7-6 and TRBJ2-7; TRBD1 is a possible D gene (6 bases). The CDR3 contains 15 residues. Germline CDR1 reads SGHVS; CDR2 reads FNYEAQ. Trimming left V 1 base short and J 4 bases short, with 14 bases between. CDR3 sequence (DNA): TGTGCCAGCAGCTTAGGAACAGGGCAAGCGTACGAGCAGTACTTC. Translating it yields CASSLGTGQAYEQYF. Combining the CDR3 with reference TRBV7-6 and TRBJ2-7 gives the whole variable domain GAGVSQSPRYKVTKRGQDVALRCDPISGHVSLYWYRQALGQGPEFLTYFNYEAQQDKSGLPNDRFSAERPEGSISTLTIQRTEQRDSAMYRCASSLGTGQAYEQYFGPGTRLTVT.

This clone has a handful of counts. The J gene is TRBJ1-4, the V gene TRBV28; D unclear. This CDR3 region has 12 residues. V lost 4 bases and J 5 bases, leaving 5 bases between the germline ends. Germline values: CDR1 MDHEN, CDR2 SYDVKM. CDR3 nucleotides: TGTGCCAGCAGTTCCAGCAATGAAAAACTGTTTTTT. This translates into CASSSSNEKLFF. Full variable domain (rest looked up from reference TRBV28 and TRBJ1-4): DVKVTQSSRYLVKRTGEKVFLECVQDMDHENMFWYRQDPGLGLRLIYFSYDVKMKEKGDIPEGYSVSREKKERFSLILESASTNQTSMYLCASSSSNEKLFFGSGTQLSVL.

This chain connects TRBV7-2 to TRBJ1-1; D ambiguous. Germline values: CDR1 SGHTA, CDR2 FQGNSA. Deletions cut 5 bases from V and 3 bases from J, with 10 bases between. The CDR3 extends over 13 amino acids. The CDR3 DNA follows: TGTGCCAGCAGCCCCCAGAGGTACACTGAAGCTTTCTTT. Encoded protein: CASSPQRYTEAFF.

This clone occurred a few times. CDR3 in DNA: TGCAGCCTATATGGAGGCAATGAGCAGTTCTTC. This translates into CSLYGGNEQFF. The V gene is TRBV29-1, the J gene TRBJ2-1, with D tentatively TRBD2 (5 bases). The CDR3 totals 11 residues. Germline CDR1 is SQVTM and CDR2 is ANQGSEA. Trimming removed 8 bases at V and 6 bases at J, with 11 bases between.

The genes are TRBV28 and TRBJ2-7, with 9 bases that match TRBD1. Germline CDR1 and CDR2: MDHEN and SYDVKM. The CDR3 is 15 residues long. V gave up 6 bases and J gave up 2 bases; unmatched junction bases: 8. This CDR3 reads CASSSQGAGAYEQYF. The DNA for the CDR3 is TGTGCCAGCAGCTCACAGGGGGCCGGCGCCTACGAGCAGTACTTC.

This clone has a single count. The V call is TRBV5-4, the J call TRBJ1-2, with a tentative D call TRBD1 (6 bases). Germline values: CDR1 SGHNT, CDR2 YYREEE (reference sequence). The CDR3 sequence is 17 residues long. V was cut by 4 bases and J by 7 bases, with 26 bases left in between. As DNA, the CDR3 is TGTGCCAGCAGCCCGTGGAGTAGTCAGGGGAGGCTCGCTGGCTACACCTTC. It is translated as CASSPWSSQGRLAGYTF.

This chain uses TRBV19 with TRBJ1-5, with D uncertain. Trimming stripped 1 base from V and 7 bases from J, with 11 bases between. Germline assignment: CDR1 LNHDA and CDR2 SQIVND (reference sequence). The CDR3 loop spans 14 amino acids. Here the CDR3 reads CASSIGSRNQPQHF. For the CDR3, the DNA is TGTGCCAGTAGTATAGGAAGCAGAAACCAGCCCCAGCATTTT. Looking up the rest from reference TRBV19 and TRBJ1-5 gives the full variable domain: DGGITQSPKYLFRKEGQNVTLSCEQNLNHDAMYWYRQDPGQGLRLIYYSQIVNDFQKGDIAEGYSVSREKKESFPLTVTSAQKNPTAFYLCASSIGSRNQPQHFGDGTRLSIL.

The chain has TRBV19 and TRBJ2-1; 11 bases are a match to TRBD2. The germline gives CDR1 LNHDA, CDR2 SQIVND (reference sequence). V shed 5 bases and J 5 bases; nucleotides not matched to a gene: 11. The CDR3 is 17 amino acids. Here the CDR3 reads CASSLSPSGGLDNEQFF. The CDR3 DNA follows: TGTGCCAGTAGTCTCTCCCCTAGCGGGGGGCTGGACAATGAGCAGTTCTTC.

This clone appeared a single time. The rearrangement joins TRBV6-1 to TRBJ1-1; no clear D gene. This CDR3 is 15 amino acids long. Trimming took off 2 bases at V and 3 bases at J, with 13 bases between the two ends. Germline V gene data show CDR1 as MNHNS and CDR2 as SASEGT. The chain's CDR3 is CASSEISDGYTEAFF. The DNA of the CDR3 is TGTGCCAGCAGTGAAATCTCGGACGGCTACACTGAAGCTTTCTTT.

In DNA, the CDR3 is TGTGCCAGCAGCTTTCTCGGGGGGGTTGACTATGGCTACACCTTC. Translation gives CASSFLGGVDYGYTF. This chain connects TRBV7-3 to TRBJ1-2; D may be TRBD1 (5 bases). CDR1 SGHTA and CDR2 FQGTGA come from the germline V gene. V gave up 3 bases and J gave up 3 bases, with 14 bases separating them. The CDR3 spans 15 residues.

The chain couples TRBV10-3 to TRBJ1-1; D is undetermined. The CDR3 contains 13 residues. Germline CDR1 is ENHRY and CDR2 is SYGVKD. Deletions cut 4 bases from V and 6 bases from J, with 12 bases between. In nucleotides, the CDR3 is TGTGCCATCAGTGGTTTGGAGGGTTCTGAAGCTTTCTTT. Residues: CAISGLEGSEAFF.

This clone occurred once. The chain links TRBV5-4 to TRBJ2-5; TRBD2 matches at 12 bases. The length of the CDR3 is 15 residues. The germline V gene has CDR1 SGHNT and CDR2 YYREEE (reference sequence). The trim removed 4 bases at V and 4 bases at J, leaving 5 bases unmatched. DNA of the CDR3: TGTGCCAGCAGCACCCGGACTAGCGGGGTAGAGACCCAGTACTTC. Its protein is CASSTRTSGVETQYF. Full variable domain (rest looked up from reference TRBV5-4 and TRBJ2-5): ETGVTQSPTHLIKTRGQQVTLRCSSQSGHNTVSWYQQALGQGPQFIFQYYREEENGRGNFPPRFSGLQFPNYSSELNVNALELDDSALYLCASSTRTSGVETQYFGPGTRLLVL.

The chain joins TRBV6-5 to TRBJ2-1; D is possibly TRBD1 (6 bases). CDR1 is MNHEY, CDR2 SVGAGI, per germline. The V gene lost 2 bases and the J gene lost 9 bases, with 11 bases spanning the gap. The CDR3 runs 13 residues. The DNA for the CDR3 is TGTGCCAGCAGTTACCAACAGGGCCGTGAGCAGTTCTTC. Encoded protein: CASSYQQGREQFF.

This chain's CDR3 is CASSELSGSGNTIYF. In DNA, the CDR3 is TGCGCCAGCAGTGAGCTTTCAGGCTCTGGAAACACCATATATTTT. The chain uses TRBV10-1 and TRBJ1-3; D not certain. CDR3 size: 15 residues. The V end lost 2 bases, the J end lost 0 bases, and 8 bases lay between the germline ends. Per germline, CDR1 WNHNN and CDR2 SYGVQD (reference sequence).

CDR3 coding DNA: TGTGCCAGCAGTTTAACTTGGGAGGGGTCCCCTGAAGCTTTCTTT. Its translation is CASSLTWEGSPEAFF. V is TRBV27 and J is TRBJ1-1; maybe TRBD1 (5 bases). Germline V gene lookup returns CDR1 MNHEY and CDR2 SMNVEV (reference sequence). This CDR3 has 15 amino acids. With 2 bases removed from V and 6 bases from J, the gap between germline ends came to 16 bases.

This clone came up a few times. The chain uses TRBV27 and TRBJ1-6; TRBD1 might be the D (5 bases). The CDR3 loop spans 14 amino acids. Trimming took 3 bases from V and 5 from J, leaving 8 bases between them. The germline gives CDR1 MNHEY, CDR2 SMNVEV (reference sequence). CDR3 nucleotides: TGTGCCAGCAGTTTTCAGGGAGATAATTCACCCCTCCACTTT. This encodes CASSFQGDNSPLHF.

This chain joins TRBV11-1 and TRBJ2-5, with D unresolved. The germline gives CDR1 SGHAT, CDR2 FQDESV (reference sequence). The CDR3 is 14 amino acids. V was clipped by 1 base and J by 1 base, with 7 bases between them. This CDR3 is CASSLEQPQETQYF. The CDR3 nucleotides read TGTGCCAGCAGCTTAGAACAGCCCCAAGAGACCCAGTACTTC.

This clone has a handful of counts. This chain joins TRBV7-2 and TRBJ1-2; D is uncertain. The CDR3 loop spans 14 amino acids. Germline-derived CDR1 and CDR2 are SGHTA and FQGNSA. The ends were cut back, 1 base at V and 4 bases at J, with 10 bases in the middle. CDR3 sequence reads: CASSLGGGSYGYTF. The DNA of the CDR3 is TGTGCCAGCAGCTTAGGTGGCGGATCCTATGGCTACACCTTC.